These 21 T cell receptor beta chains were sequenced from one sample in a study of blood T cell repertoires in COVID-19. Assay: immunoSEQ multiplex PCR; the TCRdb copy retains only in-frame clones and omits some. Of fewer than 120,000 clones listed, 88% were seen once; the top ten hold 3.3%. The sequenced material came from peripheral blood. The source is a woman aged 45-65 years with acute or convalescent COVID-19.

The chain recombines TRBV27 with TRBJ1-1, with D hard to call. Trimming took 7 bases from V and 9 from J, leaving 18 bases between them. Germline V gene lookup returns CDR1 MNHEY and CDR2 SMNVEV (reference sequence). The CDR3 loop spans 13 amino acids. Here the CDR3 DNA reads TGTGCCAGCATCGATCTAGGTCCGGAGAAAGCTTTCTTT. Translating it yields CASIDLGPEKAFF.

V usage is TRBV27 and J usage is TRBJ2-2; 8 positions match TRBD2. The CDR3 sequence is 15 residues long. Unmatched junction bases numbered 6, after V lost 4 bases and J lost 5 bases. The germline V gene has CDR1 MNHEY and CDR2 SMNVEV (reference sequence). CDR3 DNA sequence: TGTGCCAGCAGTTGGGGACTAGGAGGTACCGGGGAGCTGTTTTTT. This codes for CASSWGLGGTGELFF.

This sequence joins TRBV5-1 and TRBJ2-2; D gene uncertain. V lost 0 bases and J 0 bases, leaving 6 bases between the germline ends. Germline V gene lookup returns CDR1 SGHRS and CDR2 YFSETQ. This CDR3 contains 15 residues. The CDR3 here is CASSLAEANTGELFF. CDR3 sequence (DNA): TGCGCCAGCAGCTTGGCTGAGGCGAACACCGGGGAGCTGTTTTTT.

J is TRBJ2-7 and V is TRBV5-6; 10 nucleotides line up with TRBD2. This CDR3 is built from 16 residues. Germline V gene sequence: CDR1 SGHDT, CDR2 YYEEEE. J was trimmed by 1 base and V by 5 bases; bases with no gene match: 9. Written as DNA, the CDR3 is TGTGCCAGCAGTCCGAATAGCGGGAGGCCTTCCTACGAGCAGTACTTC. Translating gives CASSPNSGRPSYEQYF.

The rearrangement joins TRBV5-5 to TRBJ2-1, with TRBD2 matching 11 bases. V trimming: 4 bases; J trimming: 7 bases; junction bases outside the gene matches: 4. Germline CDR1 is SGHKS and CDR2 is YYEKEE (reference sequence). The CDR3 runs to 14 residues. The CDR3 DNA reads as TGTGCCAGCAGCCCTAGCGGGAGGCTAAATGAGCAGTTCTTC. Translating gives CASSPSGRLNEQFF.

V is TRBV2 and J is TRBJ2-2; D not resolved. Trimming left V 11 bases short and J 7 bases short, with 11 bases between. The germline CDR1 and CDR2 sequences are SNHLY and FYNNEI. The CDR3 contains 11 residues. The CDR3: CAVRRVGELFF. The CDR3 DNA is TGTGCCGTCCGCCGGGTCGGGGAGCTGTTTTTT.

The chain links TRBV27 to TRBJ1-1; 11 nucleotides agree with TRBD1. The CDR3 runs 14 residues. V lost 8 bases and J lost 8; bases outside the gene matches: 10. Per the germline V gene, CDR1 is MNHEY and CDR2 is SMNVEV (reference sequence). The CDR3 is CASGTDRGRSEAFF. CDR3 sequence (DNA): TGTGCCAGCGGGACGGACAGGGGGCGATCAGAAGCTTTCTTT.

This sequence joins TRBV11-2 and TRBJ2-3; 8 bases are shared with TRBD1. From germline, CDR1 is SGHAT and CDR2 FQNNGV. The CDR3 runs to 15 residues. J lost 3 bases, V lost 4 bases, and 6 bases had no gene match. The CDR3 sequence is CASSSGQAGTDTQYF. As DNA, the CDR3 is TGTGCCAGCAGCTCGGGACAGGCGGGGACAGATACGCAGTATTTT.

The chain joins TRBV28 to TRBJ1-1, with D perhaps TRBD1 (5 bases). CDR1 is MDHEN, CDR2 SYDVKM, per germline. Between the trimmed V and J ends, which lost 4 bases and 1 base, there was a span of 13 bases. This CDR3 contains 15 residues. The CDR3 DNA follows: TGTGCCAGCAGTTCCCCTAAGGGGTGGAACACTGAAGCTTTCTTT. Its protein is CASSSPKGWNTEAFF.

The chain recombines TRBV6-5 with TRBJ2-1, with 7 positions matching TRBD2. Germline trimming cut 6 bases from V and 3 bases from J; bases unmatched to any gene: 5. The CDR3 has 14 residues. Per germline, CDR1 MNHEY and CDR2 SVGAGI. CDR3 nucleotides: TGTGCCAGCAGCCGAGCGGGATTCTACAATGAGCAGTTCTTC. As protein: CASSRAGFYNEQFF.

V and J are TRBV2 and TRBJ1-6, with D perhaps TRBD1 (5 bases). This CDR3 has 14 residues. Germline V CDR1 and CDR2: SNHLY, FYNNEI. Trimming shortened V by 9 bases and J by 9 bases, and 18 bases separated the two germline ends. CDR3 loop: CASSLGGSSSPLHF. Written as DNA, the CDR3 is TGTGCCAGTAGTCTTGGGGGGAGCAGTTCACCCCTCCACTTT.

The genes are TRBV6-1 and TRBJ1-5, with a possible D match to TRBD1 (5 bases). The CDR3 is 18 amino acids. V was cut by 3 bases and J by 0 bases, with 18 bases left in between. CDR1 and CDR2 from the germline V gene are MNHNS and SASEGT. The CDR3 loop reads CASSDWGVGDYSNQPQHF. CDR3 DNA sequence: TGTGCCAGCAGTGACTGGGGGGTTGGGGACTATAGCAATCAGCCCCAGCATTTT.

This chain joins TRBV2 and TRBJ1-2; 9 bases are shared with TRBD1. J gave up 3 bases and V 6 bases, and 8 bases lay outside the gene matches. CDR3 length equals 15 residues. Germline V gene data show CDR1 as SNHLY and CDR2 as FYNNEI. The chain's CDR3 is CASSDPGQGHYGYTF. The CDR3 DNA reads as TGTGCCAGCAGCGATCCGGGACAGGGCCACTATGGCTACACCTTC.

V gene TRBV7-9 combines with J gene TRBJ1-2, with 7 bases identical to TRBD1. The V and J ends lost 5 bases and 6 bases, in that order; junction bases with no gene match: 9. The CDR3 contains 14 residues. Germline values: CDR1 SEHNR, CDR2 FQNEAQ (reference sequence). CDR3 protein: CASSTRDSVNGYTF. In DNA, the CDR3 is TGTGCCAGCAGCACCCGGGACAGTGTTAATGGCTACACCTTC.

This clone appeared once. The chain couples TRBV9 to TRBJ2-2, with D possibly being TRBD2 (5 bases). The CDR3 runs to 16 residues. Germline CDR1 reads SGDLS; CDR2 reads YYNGEE. Trimming left V 0 bases short and J 6 bases short, with 15 bases between. This CDR3 reads CASSVGGFEAPGELFF. The CDR3 DNA is TGTGCCAGCAGCGTAGGAGGGTTCGAGGCCCCCGGGGAGCTGTTTTTT.

This clone is medium-sized in the sample. The chain combines TRBV21-1 with TRBJ1-1; TRBD1 is the table's D call, not checked against the DNA. TRBV21-1 is a pseudogene segment. The CDR3 runs 16 residues. The CDR3 DNA sequence: TGTGCCAGCAGACCAGACAGGGAACTAGAACACACTGAAGCTTTCTTT. Encoded protein: CASRPDRELEHTEAFF.

Only a few counts were recorded for this clone. The chain couples TRBV30 to TRBJ2-2; D may be TRBD2 (6 bases). CDR1 is GTSNPN, CDR2 SVGIG, per germline (reference sequence). Trimming took 0 bases from V and 6 from J, leaving 20 bases between them. The CDR3 consists of 17 residues. The CDR3 DNA sequence: TGTGCCTGGAGTGTCCGGGTCGGGGGTATAGTTCCCGGGGAGCTGTTTTTT. Translated: CAWSVRVGGIVPGELFF.

This clone has only one observation. V and J are TRBV28 and TRBJ1-2, with a tentative D call TRBD1 (6 bases). This CDR3 spans 12 amino acids. The germline CDR1 and CDR2 sequences are MDHEN and SYDVKM. V was trimmed by 6 bases and J by 8 bases, leaving 13 bases between them. CDR3 region: CASSPDRIGYTF. CDR3 DNA: TGTGCCAGCAGCCCCGACAGGATAGGCTACACCTTC.

Here the CDR3 DNA reads TGCGCCAGCAGCGAGCTGGATACGCAGTATTTT. Encoded protein: CASSELDTQYF. The chain is built from TRBV5-1 and TRBJ2-3; D remains unclear. The germline V gene encodes CDR1 SGHRS and CDR2 YFSETQ. The CDR3 length is 11 residues. V lost 4 bases and J lost 6, with 6 bases in between.

This chain connects TRBV20-1 to TRBJ1-1; 7 positions match TRBD1. The CDR3 length is 14 residues. Germline CDR1 and CDR2: DFQATT and SNEGSKA (reference sequence). V lost 3 bases to trimming and J lost 3 bases; unmatched junction nucleotides: 7. Here the CDR3 DNA reads TGCAGTGCTAGTCGTTCAGGGGGAGACACTGAAGCTTTCTTT. Translated, it gives CSASRSGGDTEAFF.

The rearrangement joins TRBV11-3 to TRBJ2-2, with a tentative D call TRBD2 (5 bases). This CDR3 is built from 19 residues. Trimming shortened V by 1 base and J by 0 bases, and 18 bases separated the two germline ends. CDR1 and CDR2 (germline): SGHNT, YENEEA. The DNA of the CDR3 is TGTGCCAGCAGCTTAGGAGTGAGGGCCGGACCATCGAACACCGGGGAGCTGTTTTTT. It specifies CASSLGVRAGPSNTGELFF.